These 20 T cell receptor beta chains were sequenced from one sample in a study of T cells of healthy individuals. TCRdb independently ran MiXCR on the 5' RACE reads; one entry per CDR3 protein. The sample lists tens of thousands of distinct CDR3 sequences; 16% were seen once. The receptors originated from a human donor in good health.

There are many counts of this clonotype. The chain links TRBV5-1 to TRBJ2-1, with 11 bases lining up with TRBD2. Germline CDR1 reads SGHRS; CDR2 reads YFSETQ. V was pared by 7 bases and J by 0 bases, with 12 bases of the junction left unmatched. The CDR3 is 18 amino acids. CDR3 loop: CASRMGLAVGSSYNEQFF. For the CDR3, the DNA is TGCGCCAGCCGCATGGGACTAGCGGTCGGAAGCTCCTACAATGAGCAGTTCTTC.

This clonotype has only a few counts. V and J are TRBV6-2 or TRBV6-3 and TRBJ1-6; unclear D gene. The CDR3 has 13 residues. V was trimmed by 2 bases and J by 5 bases, leaving 4 bases between them. Germline V gives CDR1 MNHEY, CDR2 SVGEGT. The CDR3, as DNA: TGTGCCAGCAGTTACAGGGATAATTCACCCCTCCACTTT. Encoded protein: CASSYRDNSPLHF.

Only a few counts were recorded for this clonotype. The chain employs TRBV28 and TRBJ2-1; 9 nucleotides align to TRBD1. This CDR3 is 14 amino acids long. V lost 6 bases and J lost 7; bases outside the gene matches: 7. Per germline, CDR1 MDHEN and CDR2 SYDVKM. CDR3 coding DNA: TGTGCCAGCAGGATCCGGGACAGGGTGAATGAGCAGTTCTTC. The encoded protein is CASRIRDRVNEQFF.

The V gene is TRBV18, the J gene TRBJ2-2; the match to TRBD2 covers 8 bases. The germline CDR1 and CDR2 sequences are KGHSH and LQKENI. The V and J ends lost 2 bases and 4 bases, in that order; junction bases with no gene match: 6. The CDR3 is 16 residues long. CDR3 protein: CASSPVAGGGTGELFF. CDR3 in DNA: TGTGCCAGCTCACCAGTGGCGGGAGGCGGCACCGGGGAGCTGTTTTTT.

The rearrangement joins TRBV5-1 to TRBJ1-6; D is unclear. This CDR3 has 13 residues. CDR1 is SGHRS, CDR2 YFSETQ, per germline. Trimming left V 4 bases short and J 7 bases short, with 9 bases between. CDR3 in DNA: TGCGCCAGCAGCACCGGGGAAAATTCACCCCTCCACTTT. Translated: CASSTGENSPLHF.

CDR3 DNA: TGTGCCAGCAGTTTTTCCATAGCGGGGGGAGATACGCAGTATTTT. It yields the protein CASSFSIAGGDTQYF. This sequence joins TRBV12-3 or TRBV12-4 and TRBJ2-3, with 10 bases matching TRBD2. The CDR3 runs 15 residues. J was trimmed by 5 bases and V by 3 bases; bases with no gene match: 5.

This clonotype was recorded many times. The V gene is TRBV15, the J gene TRBJ2-3, with a weak D call TRBD2 (8 bases). Germline V lookup: CDR1 LNHNV, CDR2 YYDKDF (reference sequence). Trimming cost V 6 bases and J 4 bases, with 17 bases left between them. The CDR3 is made up of 15 amino acids. In DNA form, the CDR3 reads TGTGCCACCAGACCGGGAGGGCAGGGGGCAGATACGCAGTATTTT. Its protein is CATRPGGQGADTQYF.

By share, this clonotype counts as medium-sized (0.01 to 0.1%). The J gene is TRBJ2-5, the V gene TRBV27, with no clear D. Germline CDR1 is MNHEY and CDR2 is SMNVEV (reference sequence). V was trimmed by 2 bases and J by 5 bases, leaving 0 bases between them. The CDR3 has 10 amino acids. The chain's CDR3 is CASSLETQYF. CDR3 DNA sequence: TGTGCCAGCAGTTTAGAGACCCAGTACTTC.

The genes are TRBV2 and TRBJ2-1; D not resolved. Germline CDR1 and CDR2: SNHLY and FYNNEI. Trimming pared 2 bases from V and 7 bases from J, leaving 6 bases between. This CDR3 region has 12 residues. CDR3 loop: CASSESGNEQFF. The CDR3 DNA is TGTGCCAGCAGTGAATCCGGGAATGAGCAGTTCTTC.

This clonotype was seen many times. This rearrangement joins TRBV9 to TRBJ2-2; D gene ambiguous. CDR3 length: 16 residues. The germline gives CDR1 SGDLS, CDR2 YYNGEE. V was clipped by 3 bases and J by 6 bases, with 18 bases between them. CDR3 DNA sequence: TGTGCCAGCAGCGGATTTACCAAGGTAGACTCCGGGGAGCTGTTTTTT. Translating gives CASSGFTKVDSGELFF.

This clonotype appeared many times. The J gene is TRBJ2-3, the V gene TRBV18; TRBD2 matches 7 bases. This CDR3 has 15 residues. Germline V CDR1 and CDR2: KGHSH, LQKENI. Germline trimming cut 1 base from V and 5 bases from J; bases unmatched to any gene: 6. Written as DNA, the CDR3 is TGTGCCAGCTCACCACGCGGGAGAGGAGAAGATACGCAGTATTTT. Translating gives CASSPRGRGEDTQYF.

The chain carries TRBV7-8 and TRBJ2-3; TRBD2 is a possible D gene (6 bases). Germline-derived CDR1 and CDR2 are SGHVS and FQNEAQ. Trimming left V 2 bases short and J 0 bases short, with 12 bases between. The CDR3 contains 16 residues. The CDR3, as DNA: TGTGCCAGCAGCTTAACGTTAGCGGCTAGCACAGATACGCAGTATTTT. Amino acids: CASSLTLAASTDTQYF.

This clonotype was observed a few times. The chain uses TRBV7-2 and TRBJ1-5; no firm D call. V lost 4 bases, J lost 6 bases, and 7 bases lay in between. The CDR3 sequence is 12 residues long. Per germline, CDR1 SGHTA and CDR2 FQGNSA. CDR3 loop: CASSYPPQPQHF. The DNA for the CDR3 is TGTGCCAGCAGCTACCCGCCTCAGCCCCAGCATTTT.

The V call is TRBV7-9, the J call TRBJ2-7; no firm D call. The CDR3 spans 13 residues. Trimming removed 3 bases from V and 6 bases from J, with 12 bases in between. CDR1 SEHNR and CDR2 FQNEAQ come from the germline V gene (reference sequence). The CDR3 nucleotides are TGTGCCAGCAGCTTCTCTGATAGGCCCGAGCAGTACTTC. Encoded protein: CASSFSDRPEQYF.

This sequence joins TRBV7-9 and TRBJ1-4; D remains ambiguous. The germline CDR1 and CDR2 sequences are SEHNR and FQNEAQ (reference sequence). This CDR3 contains 15 residues. Trimming pared 4 bases from V and 5 bases from J, leaving 14 bases between. The CDR3 coding sequence is TGTGCCAGCAGCTACGACACTATGGGCAATGAAAAACTGTTTTTT. Residues: CASSYDTMGNEKLFF.

This clonotype has ten or more counts. This chain joins TRBV4-1 and TRBJ2-5; 7 bases are shared with TRBD2. The germline V gene encodes CDR1 MGHRA and CDR2 YSYEKL. The CDR3 extends over 14 amino acids. J was trimmed by 2 bases and V by 4 bases; bases with no gene match: 4. The CDR3 spells CASSPLGGQETQYF. CDR3 DNA: TGCGCCAGCAGCCCTCTCGGGGGGCAAGAGACCCAGTACTTC.

This clonotype was observed a handful of times. This sequence joins TRBV23-1 and TRBJ2-7; a weak D match, TRBD1 (6 bases). TRBV23-1 is given ORF status, its function remaining uncertain. The length of the CDR3 is 14 residues. Trimming pared 8 bases from V and 2 bases from J, leaving 16 bases between. CDR3 amino acids: CASHNTGRAYEQYF. The CDR3 region has the DNA TGCGCCAGCCACAATACAGGGCGAGCCTACGAGCAGTACTTC.

A few counts support this clonotype. This chain uses TRBV6-2 or TRBV6-3 with TRBJ2-2; 9 nucleotides agree with TRBD2. V was clipped by 5 bases and J by 0 bases; unmatched bases: 13. The CDR3 totals 19 residues. Germline CDR1 reads MNHEY; CDR2 reads SVGEGT. CDR3 amino acids: CASSILPLAGPTNTGELFF. The CDR3 region has the DNA TGTGCCAGCAGTATACTCCCACTAGCGGGTCCAACGAACACCGGGGAGCTGTTTTTT.

This clonotype was seen ten or more times. The chain joins TRBV19 to TRBJ1-5; no firm D call. The CDR3 contains 15 residues. The V gene's germline CDR1 is LNHDA and CDR2 SQIVND (reference sequence). V was trimmed by 3 bases and J by 0 bases, leaving 9 bases between them. This CDR3 reads CASSIARASNQPQHF. In nucleotides, the CDR3 is TGTGCCAGTAGTATCGCGCGGGCTAGCAATCAGCCCCAGCATTTT.

The rearrangement links TRBV18 to TRBJ2-1; no firm D call. Germline CDR1 KGHSH, CDR2 LQKENI. The CDR3 has 16 residues. V was trimmed by 6 bases and J by 3 bases, leaving 18 bases between them. For the CDR3, the DNA is TGTGCCAGCTCCCTAGACCCGAACCTCCTCTACAATGAGCAGTTCTTC. It codes for CASSLDPNLLYNEQFF.